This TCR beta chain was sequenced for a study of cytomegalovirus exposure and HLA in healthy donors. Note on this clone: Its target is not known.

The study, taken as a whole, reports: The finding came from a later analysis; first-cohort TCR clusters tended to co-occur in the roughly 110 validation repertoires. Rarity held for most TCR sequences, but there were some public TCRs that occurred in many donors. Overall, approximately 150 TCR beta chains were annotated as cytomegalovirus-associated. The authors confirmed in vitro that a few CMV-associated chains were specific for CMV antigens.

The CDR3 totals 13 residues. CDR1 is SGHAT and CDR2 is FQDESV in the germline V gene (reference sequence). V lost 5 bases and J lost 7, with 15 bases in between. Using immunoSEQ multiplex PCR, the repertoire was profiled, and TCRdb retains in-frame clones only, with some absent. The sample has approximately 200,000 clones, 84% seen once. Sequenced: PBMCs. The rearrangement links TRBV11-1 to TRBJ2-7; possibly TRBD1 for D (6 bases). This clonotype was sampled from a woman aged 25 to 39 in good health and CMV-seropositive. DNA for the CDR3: TGTGCCAGCAGCCAGGGGCCGCTCGGTGAGCAGTACTTC. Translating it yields CASSQGPLGEQYF.